A selection of T cell receptor beta chains follows, all from one sample in a study of T cell repertoires in ileal Crohn's disease. This table comes from immunoSEQ multiplex PCR, and its TCRdb copy is limited to in-frame clones, with some not included. The sample includes more than 8,500 clones, roughly 85% of them seen just once. Sequenced material: ileal tissue. The receptors stem from an adult with Crohn's disease. CDR3s include the opening cysteine and the closing phenylalanine or tryptophan. Fields, in order: CDR3 protein, CDR3 DNA, clone size, D gene, CDR3 length, J gene, V gene. D genes are given only for firm matches. The size of a clone is reported for some rows only, either as once, few or many, or as a class for expanded clones.

CAISDPTGLGSNEQFF	TGTGCCATCAGTGACCCAACAGGGTTAGGTAGCAATGAGCAGTTCTTC	few	.	16	TRBJ2-1	TRBV10-3
CASSKRGSTESFF	TGTGCCAGCAGCAAACGAGGGTCGACGGAGTCCTTTTTT	few	.	13	TRBJ1-4	TRBV21-1
CASRELAGGGTDTQYF	TGTGCCAGCAGAGAACTAGCGGGAGGTGGTACAGATACGCAGTATTTT	.	TRBD2	16	TRBJ2-3	TRBV2
CASSPPTDRGYGYTF	TGTGCCAGCTCACCCCCGACGGACAGGGGCTATGGCTACACCTTC	few	TRBD1	15	TRBJ1-2	TRBV18
CASSPSTGGSGQRDGYTF	TGCGCCAGCAGCCCGTCCACAGGGGGCAGCGGACAACGGGATGGCTACACCTTC	.	TRBD1	18	TRBJ1-2	TRBV5-1
CASSQTAYEQYF	TGTGCCAGCAGTCAGACAGCATACGAGCAGTACTTC	.	.	12	TRBJ2-7	TRBV2
CASRSGADFPFQYF	TGTGCCAGCAGGAGCGGGGCAGATTTTCCATTCCAGTACTTC	.	TRBD2	14	TRBJ2-5	TRBV5-6
CASRLQGASEKLFF	TGCGCCAGCAGATTACAGGGGGCGAGTGAAAAACTGTTTTTT	.	TRBD1	14	TRBJ1-4	TRBV5-1
CASSKGTSGDPTDTQYF	TGTGCCAGCAGCAAGGGGACTAGCGGGGACCCGACAGATACGCAGTATTTT	.	.	17	TRBJ2-3	TRBV21-1
CASSQWGLAGGYEQYF	TGCGCCAGCAGTCAATGGGGGCTAGCGGGAGGCTACGAGCAGTACTTC	once	TRBD2	16	TRBJ2-7	TRBV23-1
CASSGRTGDYGYTF	TGTGCCAGCAGTGGGAGGACAGGGGATTATGGCTACACCTTC	.	TRBD1	14	TRBJ1-2	TRBV6-1
CASSIMGQGSTFF	TGTGCCAGCAGCATAATGGGACAGGGAAGTACTTTCTTT	.	TRBD1	13	TRBJ1-1	TRBV6-5
CSAEKETQYF	TGCAGTGCCGAGAAGGAGACCCAGTACTTC	.	.	10	TRBJ2-5	TRBV20-1
CASSNQAGLYEQYF	TGTGCCAGCAGCAACCAAGCGGGGCTATACGAGCAGTACTTC	once	TRBD2	14	TRBJ2-7	TRBV7-2
CASSLGMRGTNEKLFF	TGTGCCAGCAGCTTAGGGATGAGGGGGACTAATGAAAAACTGTTTTTT	.	.	16	TRBJ1-4	TRBV7-2
CASSQRTSGSTGEQYF	TGTGCCAGCAGCCAAAGGACTAGCGGGAGTACTGGCGAGCAGTACTTC	.	TRBD2	16	TRBJ2-7	TRBV11-2
CASSEKGQSPLHF	TGTGCCAGCAGTGAAAAGGGGCAGTCACCCCTCCACTTT	.	.	13	TRBJ1-6	TRBV6-1
CASSSYRDRSNNEQFF	TGTGCCAGCAGCTCTTACCGGGACAGGTCAAACAATGAGCAGTTCTTC	few	TRBD1	16	TRBJ2-1	TRBV5-6
CAWSRQGASTDTQYF	TGTGCCTGGAGCCGACAGGGGGCTAGCACAGATACGCAGTATTTT	few	TRBD1	15	TRBJ2-3	TRBV30
CASSQAVQAWFNEQYF	TGTGCCAGCTCACAGGCCGTTCAGGCTTGGTTCAACGAGCAGTACTTC	.	.	16	TRBJ2-7	TRBV18
CASALRQGGGYTF	TGCGCCAGCGCTTTAAGGCAGGGAGGTGGCTACACCTTC	few	.	13	TRBJ1-2	TRBV5-1
CASRASGGNTDTQYF	TGTGCCAGCAGAGCTAGCGGGGGGAACACAGATACGCAGTATTTT	few	TRBD2	15	TRBJ2-3	TRBV2
CAWSVQGIPGNTIYF	TGTGCCTGGAGTGTTCAGGGTATCCCTGGAAACACCATATATTTT	.	.	15	TRBJ1-3	TRBV30
CASASRGSTGELFF	TGTGCCAGTGCTTCCAGAGGTAGCACCGGGGAGCTGTTTTTT	.	.	14	TRBJ2-2	TRBV19
CASSAPTGGFYGYTF	TGTGCCAGTAGCGCCCCGACAGGGGGCTTCTATGGCTACACCTTC	.	TRBD1	15	TRBJ1-2	TRBV19
CASSPWTSGLVYEQYF	TGTGCCAGCAGCCCCTGGACTAGCGGTCTAGTATACGAGCAGTACTTC	.	TRBD2	16	TRBJ2-7	TRBV5-6
CATSSTMGDNEQFF	TGTGCCACCAGCAGTACTATGGGTGACAATGAGCAGTTCTTC	.	.	14	TRBJ2-1	TRBV15
CASSLAAGLAIWEQFF	TGTGCCAGCAGCTTAGCGGCTGGACTAGCGATATGGGAGCAGTTCTTC	.	TRBD2	16	TRBJ2-1	TRBV7-9
CAWSNRGQAAGYTF	TGTGCCTGGAGTAATAGGGGACAGGCCGCCGGCTACACCTTC	.	TRBD1	14	TRBJ1-2	TRBV30
CASSGDRDTGELFF	TGTGCCAGTAGTGGGGACAGGGACACCGGGGAGCTGTTTTTT	few	TRBD1	14	TRBJ2-2	TRBV19
CASSQVHREYNEQFF	TGCGCCAGCAGCCAAGTTCACCGCGAGTATAATGAGCAGTTCTTC	.	.	15	TRBJ2-1	TRBV4-3
CASSPSGPGQRPYEQYF	TGCGCCAGCAGCCCATCTGGACCGGGACAGAGGCCCTACGAGCAGTACTTC	.	TRBD1	17	TRBJ2-7	TRBV4-3
CASSSSQGSNQPQHF	TGTGCCAGCAGTTCATCTCAGGGTAGCAATCAGCCCCAGCATTTT	once	.	15	TRBJ1-5	TRBV6-6
CASSQVPGQGPYNEQFF	TGTGCCAGCAGCCAAGTCCCGGGACAGGGTCCCTACAATGAGCAGTTCTTC	.	TRBD1	17	TRBJ2-1	TRBV4-2
CASSPRSSGGLVDTQYF	TGTGCCAGCAGCCCTCGCTCTAGCGGGGGACTCGTGGATACGCAGTATTTT	few	TRBD2	17	TRBJ2-3	TRBV9
CASSQGTRYEQYF	TGTGCCAGCAGCCAAGGGACAAGATACGAGCAGTACTTC	.	.	13	TRBJ2-7	TRBV5-4